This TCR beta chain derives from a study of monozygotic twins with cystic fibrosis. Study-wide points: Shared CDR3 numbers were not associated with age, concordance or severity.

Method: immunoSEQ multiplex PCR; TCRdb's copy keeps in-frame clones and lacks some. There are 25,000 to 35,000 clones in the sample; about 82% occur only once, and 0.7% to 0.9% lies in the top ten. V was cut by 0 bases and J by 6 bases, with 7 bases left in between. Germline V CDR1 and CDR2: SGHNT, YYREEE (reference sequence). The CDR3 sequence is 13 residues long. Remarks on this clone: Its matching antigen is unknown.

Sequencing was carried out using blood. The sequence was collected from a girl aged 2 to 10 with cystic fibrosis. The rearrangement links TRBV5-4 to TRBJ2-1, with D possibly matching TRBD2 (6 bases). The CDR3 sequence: CASSLVSGNEQFF. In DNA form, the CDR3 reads TGTGCCAGCAGCTTGGTTAGCGGCAATGAGCAGTTCTTC.